The T cell receptor beta chain under discussion was sequenced for a study of T cell changes during pregnancy in multiple sclerosis. Some clones are missing from TCRdb's copy, which holds only in-frame ones; the method was immunoSEQ multiplex PCR. Among some 73,000 clones, approximately 92% were seen once, and the ten largest hold 2.8%. Germline assignment: CDR1 LNHDA and CDR2 SQIVND (reference sequence). After removal of 3 bases from V and 5 bases from J, the junction contained 5 bases not matched to a gene. The CDR3 covers 14 residues. The source material was peripheral blood, sampled in the third trimester of pregnancy. The J gene is TRBJ2-3, the V gene TRBV19; 7 bases are a match to TRBD2. This receptor was obtained from a female donor in good health, enrolled as a control in a pregnancy study. CDR3: CASSIASGRDTQYF. For the CDR3, the DNA is TGTGCCAGTAGTATTGCTAGCGGCAGAGATACGCAGTATTTT.